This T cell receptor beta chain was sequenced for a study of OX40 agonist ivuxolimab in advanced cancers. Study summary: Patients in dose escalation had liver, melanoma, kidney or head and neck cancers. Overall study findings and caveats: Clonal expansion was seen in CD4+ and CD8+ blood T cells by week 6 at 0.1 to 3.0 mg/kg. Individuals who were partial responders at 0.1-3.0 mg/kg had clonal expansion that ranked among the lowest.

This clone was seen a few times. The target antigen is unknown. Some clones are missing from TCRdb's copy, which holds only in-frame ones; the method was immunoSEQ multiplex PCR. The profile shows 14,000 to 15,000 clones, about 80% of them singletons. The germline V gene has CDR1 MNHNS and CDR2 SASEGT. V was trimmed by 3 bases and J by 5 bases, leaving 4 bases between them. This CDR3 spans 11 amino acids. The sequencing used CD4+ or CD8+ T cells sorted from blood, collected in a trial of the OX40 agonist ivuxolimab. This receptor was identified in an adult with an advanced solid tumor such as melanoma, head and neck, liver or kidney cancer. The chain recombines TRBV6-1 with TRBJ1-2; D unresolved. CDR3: CASSEFYGYTF. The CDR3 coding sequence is TGTGCCAGCAGTGAGTTTTATGGCTACACCTTC.